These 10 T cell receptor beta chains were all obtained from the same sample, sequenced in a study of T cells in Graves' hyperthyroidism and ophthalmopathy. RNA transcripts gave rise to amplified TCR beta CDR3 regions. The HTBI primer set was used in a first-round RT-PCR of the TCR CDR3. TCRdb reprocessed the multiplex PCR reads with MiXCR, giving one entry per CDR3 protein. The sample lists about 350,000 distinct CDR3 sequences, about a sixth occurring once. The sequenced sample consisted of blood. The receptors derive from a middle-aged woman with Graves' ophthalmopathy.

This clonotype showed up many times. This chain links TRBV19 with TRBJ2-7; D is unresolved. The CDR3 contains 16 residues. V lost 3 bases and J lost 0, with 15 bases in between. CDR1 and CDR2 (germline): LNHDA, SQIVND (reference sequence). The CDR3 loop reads CASSMVAELNSYEQYF. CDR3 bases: TGTGCCAGTAGTATGGTGGCGGAACTGAACTCCTACGAGCAGTACTTC.

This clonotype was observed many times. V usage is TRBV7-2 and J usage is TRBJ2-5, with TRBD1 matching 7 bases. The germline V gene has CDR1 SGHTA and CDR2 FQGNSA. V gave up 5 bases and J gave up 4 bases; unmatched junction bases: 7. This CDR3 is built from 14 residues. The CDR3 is CASSLDRVRETQYF. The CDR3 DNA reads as TGTGCCAGCAGCCTCGACAGGGTTCGAGAGACCCAGTACTTC.

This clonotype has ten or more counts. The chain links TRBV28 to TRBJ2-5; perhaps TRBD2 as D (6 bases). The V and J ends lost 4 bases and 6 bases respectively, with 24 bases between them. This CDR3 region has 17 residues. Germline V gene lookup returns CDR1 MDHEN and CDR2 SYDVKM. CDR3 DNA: TGTGCCAGCAGTTCCTGGGCCCGGGAGACTAGGCCGAAGACCCAGTACTTC. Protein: CASSSWARETRPKTQYF. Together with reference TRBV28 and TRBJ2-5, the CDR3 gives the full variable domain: DVKVTQSSRYLVKRTGEKVFLECVQDMDHENMFWYRQDPGLGLRLIYFSYDVKMKEKGDIPEGYSVSREKKERFSLILESASTNQTSMYLCASSSWARETRPKTQYFGPGTRLLVL.

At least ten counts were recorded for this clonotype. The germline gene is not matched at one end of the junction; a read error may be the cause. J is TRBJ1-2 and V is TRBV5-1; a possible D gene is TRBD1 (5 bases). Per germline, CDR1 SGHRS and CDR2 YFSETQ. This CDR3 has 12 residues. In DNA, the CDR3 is TGTGCCAGCAGTTTGGGACGGTATGGCTACACCTTC. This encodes CASSLGRYGYTF.

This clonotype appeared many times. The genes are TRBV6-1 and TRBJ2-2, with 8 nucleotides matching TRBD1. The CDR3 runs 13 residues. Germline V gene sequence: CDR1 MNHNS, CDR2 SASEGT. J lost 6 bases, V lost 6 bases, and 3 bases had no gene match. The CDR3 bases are TGTGCCAGCAGCCTGGACAGGGCCGGGGAGCTGTTTTTT. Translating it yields CASSLDRAGELFF.

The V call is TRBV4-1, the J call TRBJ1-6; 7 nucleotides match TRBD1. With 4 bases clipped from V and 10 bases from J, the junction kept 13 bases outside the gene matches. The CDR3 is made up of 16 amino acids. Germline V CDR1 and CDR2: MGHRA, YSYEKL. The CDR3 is CASSLEETGIGSPLHF. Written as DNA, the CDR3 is TGCGCCAGCAGCCTAGAGGAGACAGGGATCGGATCACCCCTCCACTTT.

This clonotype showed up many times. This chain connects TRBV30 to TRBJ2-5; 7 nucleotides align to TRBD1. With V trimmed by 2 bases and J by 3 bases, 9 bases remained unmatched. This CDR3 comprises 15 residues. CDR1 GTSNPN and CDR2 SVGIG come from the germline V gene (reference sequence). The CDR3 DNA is TGTGCCTGGAGTCCGGGACAGATCCTAAAAGAGACCCAGTACTTC. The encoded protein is CAWSPGQILKETQYF.

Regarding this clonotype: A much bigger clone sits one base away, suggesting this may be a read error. CDR3 nucleotides: TGCGCCAGCAAGGCCAATGGGGTTGAGACCCAGTACTTC. Translation: CASKANGVETQYF. This sequence joins TRBV5-1 and TRBJ2-5; D is unclear. Per germline, CDR1 SGHRS and CDR2 YFSETQ. The CDR3 runs to 13 residues. Trimming removed 6 bases from V and 5 bases from J, with 14 bases in between.

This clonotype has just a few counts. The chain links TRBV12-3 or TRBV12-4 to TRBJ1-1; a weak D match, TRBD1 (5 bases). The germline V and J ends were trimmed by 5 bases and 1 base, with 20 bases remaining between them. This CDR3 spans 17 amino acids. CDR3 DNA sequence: TGTGCCAGCAGTCCTAACCGGTGGGGGGGGTGGAACACTGAAGCTTTCTTT. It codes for CASSPNRWGGWNTEAFF.

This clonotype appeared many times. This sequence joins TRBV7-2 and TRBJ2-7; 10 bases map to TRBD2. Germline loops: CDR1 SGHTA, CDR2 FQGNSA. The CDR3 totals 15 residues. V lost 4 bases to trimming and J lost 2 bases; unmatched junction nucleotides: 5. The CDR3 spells CASSWTSGPTYEQYF. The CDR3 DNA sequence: TGTGCCAGCAGCTGGACTAGCGGCCCTACCTACGAGCAGTACTTC.